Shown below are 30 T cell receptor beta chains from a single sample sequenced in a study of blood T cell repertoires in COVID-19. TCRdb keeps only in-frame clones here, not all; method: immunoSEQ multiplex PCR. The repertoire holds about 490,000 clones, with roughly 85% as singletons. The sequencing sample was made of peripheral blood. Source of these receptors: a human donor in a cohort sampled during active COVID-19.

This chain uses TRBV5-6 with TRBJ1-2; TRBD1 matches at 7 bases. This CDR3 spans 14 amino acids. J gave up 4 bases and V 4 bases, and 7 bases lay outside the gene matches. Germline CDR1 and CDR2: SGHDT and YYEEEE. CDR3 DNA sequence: TGTGCCAGCAGCCTTCCGGGACAGTCCTATGGCTACACCTTC. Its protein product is CASSLPGQSYGYTF.

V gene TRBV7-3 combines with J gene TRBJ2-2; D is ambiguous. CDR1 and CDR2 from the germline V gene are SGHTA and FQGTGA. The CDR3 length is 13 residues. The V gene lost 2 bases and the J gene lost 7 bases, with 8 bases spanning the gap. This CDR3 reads CASSLGHGGELFF. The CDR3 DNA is TGTGCCAGCAGCTTAGGGCATGGCGGGGAGCTGTTTTTT. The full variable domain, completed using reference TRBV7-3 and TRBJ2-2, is GAGVSQTPSNKVTEKGKYVELRCDPISGHTALYWYRQSLGQGPEFLIYFQGTGAADDSGLPNDRFFAVRPEGSVSTLKIQRTERGDSAVYLCASSLGHGGELFFGEGSRLTVL.

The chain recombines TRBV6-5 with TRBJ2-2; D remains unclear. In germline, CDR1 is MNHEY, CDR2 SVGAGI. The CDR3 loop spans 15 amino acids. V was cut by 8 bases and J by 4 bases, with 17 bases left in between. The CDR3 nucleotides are TGTGCCAGCTTATCAACACTCGCTAGCACCGGGGAGCTGTTTTTT. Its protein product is CASLSTLASTGELFF.

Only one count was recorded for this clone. Here the CDR3 DNA reads TGTGCCAGCAGTGGGCGGGAGGGCCACACCGGGGAGCTGTTTTTT. Its translation: CASSGREGHTGELFF. The chain employs TRBV2 and TRBJ2-2; 9 positions match TRBD2. Germline V gene lookup returns CDR1 SNHLY and CDR2 FYNNEI. Germline trimming cut 4 bases from V and 3 bases from J; bases unmatched to any gene: 3. This CDR3 has 15 residues.

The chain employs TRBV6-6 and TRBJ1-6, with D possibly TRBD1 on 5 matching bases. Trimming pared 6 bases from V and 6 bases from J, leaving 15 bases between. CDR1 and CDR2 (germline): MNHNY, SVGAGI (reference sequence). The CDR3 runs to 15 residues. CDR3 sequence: CASRTAPGGNSPLHF. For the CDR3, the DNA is TGTGCCAGCAGGACCGCCCCGGGGGGTAATTCACCCCTCCACTTT.

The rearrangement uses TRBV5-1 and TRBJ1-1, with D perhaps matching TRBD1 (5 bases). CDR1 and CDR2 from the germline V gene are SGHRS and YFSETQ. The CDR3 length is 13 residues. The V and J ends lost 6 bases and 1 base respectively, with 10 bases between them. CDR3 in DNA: TGCGCCAGCACCGTTAGGGGGAACACTGAAGCTTTCTTT. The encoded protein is CASTVRGNTEAFF.

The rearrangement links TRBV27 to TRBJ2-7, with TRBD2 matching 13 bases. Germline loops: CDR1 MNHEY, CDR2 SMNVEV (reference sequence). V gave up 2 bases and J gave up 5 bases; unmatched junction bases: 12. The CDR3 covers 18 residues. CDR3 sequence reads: CASSLKFIGLAGENEQYF. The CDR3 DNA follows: TGTGCCAGCAGTTTAAAATTCATCGGACTAGCGGGAGAAAACGAGCAGTACTTC.

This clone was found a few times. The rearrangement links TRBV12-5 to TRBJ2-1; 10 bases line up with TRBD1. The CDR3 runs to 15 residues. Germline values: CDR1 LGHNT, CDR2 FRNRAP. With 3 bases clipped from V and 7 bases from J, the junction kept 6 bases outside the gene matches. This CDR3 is CASGFSGTGVNEQFF. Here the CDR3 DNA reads TGTGCTAGTGGTTTTTCCGGGACAGGGGTAAATGAGCAGTTCTTC.

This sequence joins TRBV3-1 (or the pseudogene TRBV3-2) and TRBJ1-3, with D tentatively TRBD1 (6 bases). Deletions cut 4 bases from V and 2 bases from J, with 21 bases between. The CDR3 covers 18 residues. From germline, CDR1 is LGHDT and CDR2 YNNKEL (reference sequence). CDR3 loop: CASSPTTGRFKAGNTIYF. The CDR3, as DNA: TGTGCCAGCAGCCCAACGACAGGACGATTTAAGGCTGGAAACACCATATATTTT.

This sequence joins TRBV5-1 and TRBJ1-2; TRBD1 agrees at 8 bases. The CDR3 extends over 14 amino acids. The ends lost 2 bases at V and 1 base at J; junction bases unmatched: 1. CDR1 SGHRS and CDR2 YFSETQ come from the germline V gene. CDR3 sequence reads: CASSFGQGNYGYTF. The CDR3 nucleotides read TGCGCCAGCAGCTTCGGACAGGGTAACTATGGCTACACCTTC.

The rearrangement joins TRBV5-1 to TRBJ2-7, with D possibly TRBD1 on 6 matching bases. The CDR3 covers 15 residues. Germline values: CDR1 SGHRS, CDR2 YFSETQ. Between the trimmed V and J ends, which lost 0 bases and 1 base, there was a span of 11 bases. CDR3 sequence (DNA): TGCGCCAGCAGCTTGGCCACAGGGCCATCCTACGAGCAGTACTTC. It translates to CASSLATGPSYEQYF.

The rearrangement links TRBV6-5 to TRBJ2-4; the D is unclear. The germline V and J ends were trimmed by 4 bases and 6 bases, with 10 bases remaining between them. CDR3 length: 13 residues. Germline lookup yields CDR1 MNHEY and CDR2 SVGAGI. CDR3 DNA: TGTGCCAGCAGTTCAAGCCTTGGAAACATTCAGTACTTC. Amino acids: CASSSSLGNIQYF.

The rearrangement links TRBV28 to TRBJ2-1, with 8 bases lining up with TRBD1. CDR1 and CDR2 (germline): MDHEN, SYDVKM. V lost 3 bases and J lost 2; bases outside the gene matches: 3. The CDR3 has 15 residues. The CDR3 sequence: CASSLGTGAYNEQFF. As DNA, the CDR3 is TGTGCCAGCAGTTTGGGGACAGGAGCCTACAATGAGCAGTTCTTC.

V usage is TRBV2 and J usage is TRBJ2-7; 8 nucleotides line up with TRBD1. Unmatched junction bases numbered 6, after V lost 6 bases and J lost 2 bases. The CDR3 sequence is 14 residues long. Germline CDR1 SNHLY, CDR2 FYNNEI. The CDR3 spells CASRLDRVTYEQYF. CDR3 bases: TGTGCCAGCAGATTGGACAGGGTGACCTACGAGCAGTACTTC.

In nucleotides, the CDR3 is TGTGCCATCAGGGATACCGGGACAGGGGCAGATACGCAGTATTTT. Its translation is CAIRDTGTGADTQYF. V and J are TRBV10-3 and TRBJ2-3, with 10 bases fitting TRBD1. From germline, CDR1 is ENHRY and CDR2 SYGVKD. V shed 6 bases, J shed 4 bases, and the junction held 7 bases outside the gene matches. The CDR3 spans 15 residues.

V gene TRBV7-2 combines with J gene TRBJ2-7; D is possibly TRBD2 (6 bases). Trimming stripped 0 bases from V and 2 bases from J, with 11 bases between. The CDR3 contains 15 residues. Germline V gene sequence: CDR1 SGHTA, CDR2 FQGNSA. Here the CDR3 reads CASSLAGGPPYEQYF. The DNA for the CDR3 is TGTGCCAGCAGCTTAGCGGGAGGACCTCCCTACGAGCAGTACTTC.

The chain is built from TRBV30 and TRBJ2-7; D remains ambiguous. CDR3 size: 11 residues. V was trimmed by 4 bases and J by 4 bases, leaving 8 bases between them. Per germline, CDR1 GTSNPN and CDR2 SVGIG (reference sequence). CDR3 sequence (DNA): TGTGCCTGGACGTCCACTTACGAGCAGTACTTC. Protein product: CAWTSTYEQYF.

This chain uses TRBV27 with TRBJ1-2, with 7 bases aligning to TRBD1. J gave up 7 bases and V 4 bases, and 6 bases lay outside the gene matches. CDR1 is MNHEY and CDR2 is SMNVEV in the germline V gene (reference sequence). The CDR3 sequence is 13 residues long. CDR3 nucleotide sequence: TGTGCCAGCAGTTCCCTACAGGGGCTTGGCTACACCTTC. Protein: CASSSLQGLGYTF.

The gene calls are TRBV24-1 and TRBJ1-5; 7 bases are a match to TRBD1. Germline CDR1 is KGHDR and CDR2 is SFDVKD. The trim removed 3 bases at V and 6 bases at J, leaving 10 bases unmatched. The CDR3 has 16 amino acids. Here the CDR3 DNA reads TGTGCCACCAGTGATATAGGGACAGTGCCGGGTCAGCCCCAGCATTTT. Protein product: CATSDIGTVPGQPQHF.

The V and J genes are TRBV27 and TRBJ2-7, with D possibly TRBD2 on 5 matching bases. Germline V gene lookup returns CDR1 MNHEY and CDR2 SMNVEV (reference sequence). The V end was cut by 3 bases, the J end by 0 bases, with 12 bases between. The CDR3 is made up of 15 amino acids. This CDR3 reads CASSLRAKSSYEQYF. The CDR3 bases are TGTGCCAGCAGTTTGAGGGCCAAAAGCTCCTACGAGCAGTACTTC.

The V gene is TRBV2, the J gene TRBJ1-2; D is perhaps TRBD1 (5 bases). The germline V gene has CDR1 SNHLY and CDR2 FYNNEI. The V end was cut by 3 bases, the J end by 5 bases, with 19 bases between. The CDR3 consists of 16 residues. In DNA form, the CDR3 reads TGTGCCAGCAGTGAGGGTACCAGGGTCCGCGGATATGGCTACACCTTC. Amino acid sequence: CASSEGTRVRGYGYTF.

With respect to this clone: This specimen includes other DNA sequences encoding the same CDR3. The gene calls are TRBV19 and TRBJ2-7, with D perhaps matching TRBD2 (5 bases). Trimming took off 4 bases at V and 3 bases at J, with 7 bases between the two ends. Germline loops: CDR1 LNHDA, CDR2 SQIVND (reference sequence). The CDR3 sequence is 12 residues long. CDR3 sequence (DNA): TGTGCCAGTAGTACTCGGGGCTACGAGCAGTACTTC. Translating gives CASSTRGYEQYF.

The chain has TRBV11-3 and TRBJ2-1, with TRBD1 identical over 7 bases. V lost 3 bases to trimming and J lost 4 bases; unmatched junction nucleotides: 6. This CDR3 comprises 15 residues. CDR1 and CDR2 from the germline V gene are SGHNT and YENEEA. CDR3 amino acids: CASSLSGGWYNEQFF. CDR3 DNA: TGTGCCAGCAGCTTGTCAGGGGGATGGTACAATGAGCAGTTCTTC.

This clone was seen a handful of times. The CDR3 sequence is CATYSGTSGSNEQYF. CDR3 nucleotide sequence: TGTGCCACCTACAGTGGGACTAGCGGGAGCAACGAGCAGTACTTC. The V gene is TRBV27, the J gene TRBJ2-7; TRBD2 agrees at 14 bases. This CDR3 contains 15 residues. After removal of 10 bases from V and 5 bases from J, the junction contained 10 bases not matched to a gene. Germline V gene data show CDR1 as MNHEY and CDR2 as SMNVEV (reference sequence).

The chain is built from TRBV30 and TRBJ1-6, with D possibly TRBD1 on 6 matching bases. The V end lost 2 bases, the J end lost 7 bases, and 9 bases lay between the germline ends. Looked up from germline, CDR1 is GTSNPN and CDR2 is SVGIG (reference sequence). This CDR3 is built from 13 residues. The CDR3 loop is CAWSPTGNSPLHF. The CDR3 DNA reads TGTGCCTGGAGTCCAACAGGGAATTCACCCCTCCACTTT.

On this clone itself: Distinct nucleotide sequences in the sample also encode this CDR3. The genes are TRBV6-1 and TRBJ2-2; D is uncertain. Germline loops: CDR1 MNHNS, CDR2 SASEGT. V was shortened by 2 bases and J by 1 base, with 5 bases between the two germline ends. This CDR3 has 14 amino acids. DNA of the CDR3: TGTGCCAGCAGTGAATCCGGGAACACCGGGGAGCTGTTTTTT. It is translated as CASSESGNTGELFF.

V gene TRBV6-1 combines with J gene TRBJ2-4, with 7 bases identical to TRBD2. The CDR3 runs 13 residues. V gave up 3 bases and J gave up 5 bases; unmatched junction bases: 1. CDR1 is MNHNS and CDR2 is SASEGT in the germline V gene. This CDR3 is CASSDLAENIQYF. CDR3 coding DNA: TGTGCCAGCAGTGACCTAGCGGAAAACATTCAGTACTTC.

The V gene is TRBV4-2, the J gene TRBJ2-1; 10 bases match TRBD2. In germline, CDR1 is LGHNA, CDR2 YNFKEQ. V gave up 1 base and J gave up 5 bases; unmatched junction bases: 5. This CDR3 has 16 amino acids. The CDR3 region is CASSQGTSGVHNEQFF. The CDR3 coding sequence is TGTGCCAGCAGCCAAGGAACTAGCGGGGTTCACAATGAGCAGTTCTTC.

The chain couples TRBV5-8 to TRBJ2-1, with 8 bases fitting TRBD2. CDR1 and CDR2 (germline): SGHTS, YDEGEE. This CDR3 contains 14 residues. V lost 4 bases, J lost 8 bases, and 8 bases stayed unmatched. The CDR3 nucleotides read TGTGCCAGCAGCCCCGGAGCGGGGGTACATGAGCAGTTCTTC. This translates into CASSPGAGVHEQFF.

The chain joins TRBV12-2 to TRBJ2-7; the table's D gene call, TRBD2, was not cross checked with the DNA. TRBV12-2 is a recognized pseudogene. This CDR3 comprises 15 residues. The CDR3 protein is CASRLILAIPYEQYF. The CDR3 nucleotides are TGTGCAAGTCGCTTAATTCTAGCGATCCCCTACGAGCAGTACTTC.